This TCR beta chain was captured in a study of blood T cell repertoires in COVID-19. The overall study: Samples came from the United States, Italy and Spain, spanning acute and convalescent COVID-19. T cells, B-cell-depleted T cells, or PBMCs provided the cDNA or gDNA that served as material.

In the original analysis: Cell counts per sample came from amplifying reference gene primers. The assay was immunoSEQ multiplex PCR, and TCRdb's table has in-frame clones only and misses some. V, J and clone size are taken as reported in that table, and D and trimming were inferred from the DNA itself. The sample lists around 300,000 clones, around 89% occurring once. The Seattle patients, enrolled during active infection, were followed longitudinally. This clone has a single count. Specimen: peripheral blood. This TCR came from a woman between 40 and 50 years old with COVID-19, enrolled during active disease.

CDR3 residues: CASSPRRDTEAFF. DNA of the CDR3: TGTGCCAGCAGTCCTAGACGGGACACTGAAGCTTTCTTT. The chain is built from TRBV2 and TRBJ1-1; no firm D call. The CDR3 has 13 residues. V dropped 5 bases and J dropped 3 bases, with 10 bases sitting between them. Germline-derived CDR1 and CDR2 are SNHLY and FYNNEI. The full variable domain, completed using reference TRBV2 and TRBJ1-1, is EPEVTQTPSHQVTQMGQEVILRCVPISNHLYFYWYRQILGQKVEFLVSFYNNEISEKSEIFDDQFSVERPDGSNFTLKIRSTKLEDSAMYFCASSPRRDTEAFFGQGTRLTVV.